The next 27 T cell receptor beta chains were all read from a single sample in a study of T cell responses to AZD1222 COVID-19 vaccine. Here immunoSEQ multiplex PCR was the method, and the copy in TCRdb shows in-frame clones only, minus some. The sample lists roughly 85,000 clones, roughly nine tenths occurring once. Sample: peripheral blood, taken on day 0 of AZD1222 vaccination. Receptor source: an adult in good health.

The rearrangement joins TRBV28 to TRBJ1-1; 10 bases line up with TRBD1. CDR3 length equals 15 residues. The trim removed 6 bases at V and 11 bases at J, leaving 15 bases unmatched. Germline-derived CDR1 and CDR2 are MDHEN and SYDVKM. The CDR3 bases are TGTGCCAGCAGCCTTGTCCCGGGACAGGGGTGGGCGGCTTTCTTT. It encodes CASSLVPGQGWAAFF.

The chain employs TRBV28 and TRBJ2-1, with unresolved D. CDR3 length: 16 residues. The germline V gene encodes CDR1 MDHEN and CDR2 SYDVKM. Trimming took off 3 bases at V and 0 bases at J, with 12 bases between the two ends. CDR3 amino acids: CASSFPWGSSYNEQFF. The CDR3 region has the DNA TGTGCCAGCAGTTTCCCCTGGGGTAGCTCCTACAATGAGCAGTTCTTC.

The sample holds a few counts of this clone. The chain carries TRBV12-3 or TRBV12-4 and TRBJ2-5, with D possibly being TRBD1 (7 bases). This CDR3 is 13 amino acids long. Trimming stripped 5 bases from V and 5 bases from J, with 12 bases between. CDR3 region: CASSGGGHETQYF. The CDR3 DNA reads as TGTGCCAGCAGTGGAGGGGGCCACGAGACCCAGTACTTC.

The chain couples TRBV5-4 to TRBJ1-3; D possibly corresponds to TRBD1 (5 bases). This CDR3 spans 12 amino acids. Germline CDR1 SGHNT, CDR2 YYREEE (reference sequence). The CDR3 DNA is TGTGGGGCGGGGACCTCTGGAAACACCATATATTTT. It specifies CGAGTSGNTIYF.

The CDR3 nucleotides read TGTGCCAGCAGCTTAGCCGCGGGAGTTGCCGGGGAGCTGTTTTTT. Translating it yields CASSLAAGVAGELFF. This sequence joins TRBV7-2 and TRBJ2-2; TRBD2 matches at 7 bases. V lost 0 bases, J lost 6 bases, and 4 bases stayed unmatched. The CDR3 length is 15 residues. CDR1 is SGHTA and CDR2 is FQGNSA in the germline V gene.

V gene TRBV21-1 combines with J gene TRBJ2-3; the D segment call TRBD1 is taken from the table without a DNA check. TRBV21-1 corresponds to a pseudogene. The CDR3 is made up of 20 amino acids. The CDR3 DNA is TGTGCCAGCAGCAAAGGACGGACAGGGGGGGATCTTACTTTCACAGATACGCAGTATTTT. Its translation is CASSKGRTGGDLTFTDTQYF.

The gene calls are TRBV20-1 and TRBJ2-3; D may be TRBD2 (6 bases). Trimming stripped 3 bases from V and 5 bases from J, with 15 bases between. From germline, CDR1 is DFQATT and CDR2 SNEGSKA (reference sequence). The CDR3 totals 14 residues. CDR3 sequence (DNA): TGCAGTGCTAGTGAAGGCGGGGCGGAAGATACGCAGTATTTT. Its translation: CSASEGGAEDTQYF.

This chain links TRBV6-5 with TRBJ1-6, with a possible D match to TRBD1 (5 bases). The germline V gene encodes CDR1 MNHEY and CDR2 SVGAGI. CDR3 length equals 14 residues. The ends were cut back, 7 bases at V and 8 bases at J, with 15 bases in the middle. CDR3 bases: TGTGCCAGCACCGTGGGGGGGACCCATTCACCCCTCCACTTT. Encoded protein: CASTVGGTHSPLHF.

This clone was observed once. The chain couples TRBV28 to TRBJ2-3, with 10 nucleotides matching TRBD2. Germline trimming cut 2 bases from V and 0 bases from J; bases unmatched to any gene: 5. Germline V gene data show CDR1 as MDHEN and CDR2 as SYDVKM. The CDR3 is 17 residues long. The CDR3 DNA sequence: TGTGCCAGCAGTTTAATTAGCGGGGGGATTAGCACAGATACGCAGTATTTT. Its protein is CASSLISGGISTDTQYF.

With regard to this clone: A junction end diverges from the germline sequence, so it may reflect a read error. V usage is TRBV5-4 and J usage is TRBJ2-3; 7 bases align to TRBD2. The germline gives CDR1 SGHNT, CDR2 YYREEE (reference sequence). The length of the CDR3 is 17 residues. CDR3 DNA sequence: TGTGCCAGCAGTTTGGGTCCCTACGGGGGGAACACAGATACGCAGTATTTT. As protein: CASSLGPYGGNTDTQYF.

The genes are TRBV11-3 and TRBJ1-4; D remains unclear. Deletions cut 6 bases from V and 4 bases from J, with 15 bases between. The CDR3 loop spans 15 amino acids. Germline CDR1 SGHNT, CDR2 YENEEA. The CDR3 sequence: CASSVGGAHNEKLFF. DNA for the CDR3: TGTGCCAGCAGTGTGGGAGGCGCCCATAATGAAAAACTGTTTTTT. Together with reference TRBV11-3 and TRBJ1-4, the CDR3 gives the full variable domain: EAGVVQSPRYKIIEKKQPVAFWCNPISGHNTLYWYLQNLGQGPELLIRYENEEAVDDSQLPKDRFSAERLKGVDSTLKIQPAELGDSAVYLCASSVGGAHNEKLFFGSGTQLSVL.

This clone has only a few counts. The CDR3 spells CASSPEGGYSYEQYF. The DNA of the CDR3 is TGCGCCAGCAGCCCCGAGGGGGGATACTCCTACGAGCAGTACTTC. This chain links TRBV5-1 with TRBJ2-7; either TRBD1 or TRBD2 may fit D (6 bases each). Trimming removed 4 bases from V and 0 bases from J, with 14 bases in between. The CDR3 covers 15 residues. CDR1 is SGHRS, CDR2 YFSETQ, per germline.

This sequence joins TRBV28 and TRBJ2-7; perhaps TRBD1 as D (5 bases). The V gene's germline CDR1 is MDHEN and CDR2 SYDVKM. The V gene lost 5 bases and the J gene lost 4 bases, with 9 bases spanning the gap. CDR3 length: 12 amino acids. This chain's CDR3 is CASSITGYEQYF. In DNA form, the CDR3 reads TGTGCCAGCAGTATAACAGGTTACGAGCAGTACTTC.

The rearrangement links TRBV2 to TRBJ2-3; D might be TRBD1 or TRBD2, each matching 5 bases. This CDR3 comprises 17 residues. Germline V CDR1 and CDR2: SNHLY, FYNNEI. V lost 4 bases and J 0 bases, leaving 17 bases between the germline ends. The CDR3 coding sequence is TGTGCCAGCAGTGGGGACCTATCGCGATTTAGCACAGATACGCAGTATTTT. Amino acids: CASSGDLSRFSTDTQYF.

The gene calls are TRBV7-2 and TRBJ2-7, with 7 bases matching TRBD1. With 3 bases clipped from V and 0 bases from J, the junction kept 5 bases outside the gene matches. The germline V gene has CDR1 SGHTA and CDR2 FQGNSA. CDR3 length: 15 residues. The CDR3 DNA sequence: TGTGCCAGCAGCTTCCCACAGGGGATCTCCTACGAGCAGTACTTC. Protein: CASSFPQGISYEQYF.

A note on this clone: The same CDR3 can be traced to other DNA sequences in this sample. The chain couples TRBV19 to TRBJ1-5; possibly TRBD1 for D (6 bases). This CDR3 has 14 residues. The germline CDR1 and CDR2 sequences are LNHDA and SQIVND (reference sequence). Trimming took off 3 bases at V and 4 bases at J, with 10 bases between the two ends. CDR3 sequence (DNA): TGTGCCAGTAGTATCGGACAGTCAAATCAGCCCCAGCATTTT. This codes for CASSIGQSNQPQHF. Together with reference TRBV19 and TRBJ1-5, the CDR3 gives the full variable domain: DGGITQSPKYLFRKEGQNVTLSCEQNLNHDAMYWYRQDPGQGLRLIYYSQIVNDFQKGDIAEGYSVSREKKESFPLTVTSAQKNPTAFYLCASSIGQSNQPQHFGDGTRLSIL.

This rearrangement joins TRBV4-2 to TRBJ1-2; D is unresolved. This CDR3 is 15 amino acids long. The V gene's germline CDR1 is LGHNA and CDR2 YNFKEQ. V was cut by 4 bases and J by 4 bases, with 16 bases left in between. DNA for the CDR3: TGTGCCAGCAGCCCCCGCGCCGGGGAAATCTATGGCTACACCTTC. It codes for CASSPRAGEIYGYTF.

Written as DNA, the CDR3 is TGTGCCAGTAGTCGCAGGACAGGGGGCAGGCAGCCCCAGCATTTT. Translation: CASSRRTGGRQPQHF. The rearrangement uses TRBV19 and TRBJ1-5; 11 nucleotides match TRBD1. The CDR3 is made up of 15 amino acids. The V gene end was trimmed by 5 bases and the J gene end by 7 bases; junction bases not matched to a gene: 7. Germline assignment: CDR1 LNHDA and CDR2 SQIVND (reference sequence).

This chain connects TRBV7-9 to TRBJ1-2; unclear D gene. The germline gives CDR1 SEHNR, CDR2 FQNEAQ (reference sequence). This CDR3 spans 14 amino acids. V lost 5 bases and J lost 3, with 13 bases in between. This CDR3 reads CASSLTPSDYGYTF. DNA for the CDR3: TGTGCCAGCAGCCTAACTCCCTCTGACTATGGCTACACCTTC. Based on the CDR3 plus reference TRBV7-9 and TRBJ1-2, the full variable domain is DTGVSQNPRHKITKRGQNVTFRCDPISEHNRLYWYRQTLGQGPEFLTYFQNEAQLEKSRLLSDRFSAERPKGSFSTLEIQRTEQGDSAMYLCASSLTPSDYGYTFGSGTRLTVV.

This chain uses TRBV7-2 with TRBJ2-2; D is undetermined. The ends were cut back, 1 base at V and 11 bases at J, with 11 bases in the middle. Germline assignment: CDR1 SGHTA and CDR2 FQGNSA. The CDR3 extends over 13 amino acids. The CDR3 here is CASSLGVVRELFF. In DNA, the CDR3 is TGTGCCAGCAGCTTAGGGGTCGTAAGAGAGCTGTTTTTT.

The chain recombines TRBV5-5 with TRBJ2-2; perhaps TRBD1 as D (6 bases). Germline V gene data show CDR1 as SGHKS and CDR2 as YYEKEE (reference sequence). The CDR3 has 15 residues. V lost 1 base and J lost 4, with 11 bases in between. CDR3 region: CASSLRQGTTGELFF. The CDR3 coding sequence is TGTGCCAGCAGCTTGAGGCAGGGGACCACCGGGGAGCTGTTTTTT.

This clone showed up just once. The junction differs from germline at one of its ends, possibly a read error. The chain employs TRBV5-4 and TRBJ1-2, with 7 bases identical to TRBD1. Germline V CDR1 and CDR2: SGHNT, YYREEE (reference sequence). The CDR3 totals 14 residues. Here the CDR3 reads CASSFGTARYGYTF. The CDR3 DNA follows: TGTGCCAGCAGCTTCGGGACAGCCCGCTATGGCTACACTTTC.

This chain connects TRBV30 to TRBJ2-1; 10 bases align to TRBD2. This CDR3 has 15 amino acids. The germline V gene has CDR1 GTSNPN and CDR2 SVGIG (reference sequence). The V and J ends lost 1 base and 7 bases, in that order; junction bases with no gene match: 7. CDR3: CAWSEGAGGLNEQFF. The CDR3 DNA is TGTGCCTGGAGTGAGGGAGCGGGGGGGCTGAATGAGCAGTTCTTC.

This chain links TRBV19 with TRBJ1-5; the D gene is possibly TRBD1 (5 bases). CDR1 and CDR2 (germline): LNHDA, SQIVND (reference sequence). V was cut by 3 bases and J by 7 bases, with 19 bases left in between. This CDR3 has 16 residues. The CDR3 protein is CASSMGLGREGQPQHF. The CDR3 DNA sequence: TGTGCCAGTAGTATGGGCTTGGGGCGGGAAGGGCAGCCCCAGCATTTT. The full variable domain, rest sourced from reference TRBV19 and TRBJ1-5, is DGGITQSPKYLFRKEGQNVTLSCEQNLNHDAMYWYRQDPGQGLRLIYYSQIVNDFQKGDIAEGYSVSREKKESFPLTVTSAQKNPTAFYLCASSMGLGREGQPQHFGDGTRLSIL.

V usage is TRBV7-3 and J usage is TRBJ1-1, with TRBD1 matching over 9 bases. The CDR3 spans 15 residues. The trim removed 4 bases at V and 3 bases at J, leaving 6 bases unmatched. The germline V gene has CDR1 SGHTA and CDR2 FQGTGA. CDR3 nucleotides: TGTGCCAGCAGCTGGACAGGGGCAGGGGACACTGAAGCTTTCTTT. Amino acids: CASSWTGAGDTEAFF.

The CDR3 DNA reads TGTGCCAGCAGCGTCCTAGCGGGGGGGAGCACAGATACGCAGTATTTT. Protein product: CASSVLAGGSTDTQYF. This rearrangement joins TRBV9 to TRBJ2-3; 12 nucleotides align to TRBD2. The CDR3 sequence is 16 residues long. Germline-derived CDR1 and CDR2 are SGDLS and YYNGEE. J was trimmed by 0 bases and V by 2 bases; bases with no gene match: 1.

The V call is TRBV7-3, the J call TRBJ2-2; D remains ambiguous. Germline assignment: CDR1 SGHTA and CDR2 FQGTGA. With 4 bases removed from V and 7 bases from J, the gap between germline ends came to 13 bases. The CDR3 length is 14 residues. CDR3 residues: CASSSTGRVGELFF. The CDR3 DNA sequence: TGTGCCAGCAGCTCAACCGGACGGGTCGGGGAGCTGTTTTTT. The full variable domain, in which reference TRBV7-3 and TRBJ2-2 provide the parts outside the CDR3, is GAGVSQTPSNKVTEKGKYVELRCDPISGHTALYWYRQSLGQGPEFLIYFQGTGAADDSGLPNDRFFAVRPEGSVSTLKIQRTERGDSAVYLCASSSTGRVGELFFGEGSRLTVL.